Below are 24 T cell receptor beta chains sequenced from a single sample in a study of tumor and adjacent non-tumor tissue in lung cancer. A modified ARM-PCR protocol with three rounds of nested PCR amplified TCRbeta. TCRdb reprocessed the multiplex PCR reads with MiXCR, giving one entry per CDR3 protein. The sample contains approximately 90,000 distinct CDR3 sequences, under 80% of which appear only once. RNA was extracted from bulk tissue without any cell sorting. This non-tumor lung sample came from over 3 cm beyond the tumor edge. Sequenced input: distant non-tumor lung tissue. The receptors were sampled from a woman aged 45-59 years with non-small cell lung cancer.

To note about this clonotype: This may arise from a read error, as a much more abundant clone is one base away. The chain couples TRBV7-8 to TRBJ2-1; D is unresolved. The CDR3 covers 15 residues. CDR1 is SGHVS, CDR2 FQNEAQ, per germline. The V end lost 0 bases, the J end lost 12 bases, and 18 bases lay between the germline ends. CDR3 protein: CASSLAPGINYLQFF. CDR3 DNA: TGTGCCAGCAGCTTAGCGCCGGGTATTAACTATTTGCAGTTCTTC.

As concerns this clonotype: One junction end does not reproduce the germline sequence, and a read error may be involved. The chain employs TRBV4-2 and TRBJ2-7, with D uncertain. This CDR3 has 16 residues. Germline V CDR1 and CDR2: LGHNA, YNFKEQ. Here the CDR3 DNA reads TGTGCCATCAGCCATGCGGTAGAGGCGGTCCCCTACGAGCATTACTTC. This gives the protein CAISHAVEAVPYEHYF.

The chain is built from TRBV12-3 or TRBV12-4 and TRBJ2-7; a weak D match, TRBD2 (7 bases). This CDR3 comprises 15 residues. V was pared by 7 bases and J by 0 bases, with 16 bases between. CDR3: CASTARGASSYEQYF. DNA of the CDR3: TGTGCCAGCACGGCACGGGGGGCGTCCTCCTACGAGCAGTACTTC.

Comment on this clonotype: Because the CDR3 is missing its conserved closing phenylalanine or tryptophan, this is likely a read error. The chain recombines TRBV30 with TRBJ1-5; a possible D gene is TRBD1 (6 bases). The V end was cut by 2 bases, the J end by 5 bases, with 10 bases between. The germline V gene encodes CDR1 GTSNPN and CDR2 SVGIG (reference sequence). There are 13 residues in the CDR3. The CDR3 is CAWSPQGDQPQHL. CDR3 bases: TGTGCCTGGAGTCCACAGGGAGATCAGCCCCAGCATCTT.

This clonotype was picked up many times. V usage is TRBV28 and J usage is TRBJ2-2; 9 bases align to TRBD2. Losses at the gene ends were 1 base for V and 7 bases for J; bases not matched to a gene: 13. The CDR3 is made up of 18 amino acids. The germline CDR1 and CDR2 sequences are MDHEN and SYDVKM. In DNA, the CDR3 is TGTGCCAGCAGTTTATTCGGTCGGCGCGGGAGGGCGATCGGGGAGCTGTTTTTT. Translating it yields CASSLFGRRGRAIGELFF.

Comment on this clonotype: A much larger clone sits a single nucleotide away, making a read error possible. J is TRBJ2-2 and V is TRBV7-8; D is unresolved. This CDR3 comprises 13 residues. The V end lost 6 bases, the J end lost 4 bases, and 9 bases lay between the germline ends. The germline V gene has CDR1 SGHVS and CDR2 FQNEAQ. This CDR3 is CASRPIITGELFF. The CDR3 DNA reads TGTGCCAGCAGGCCAATTATCACCGGGGAGCTGTTTTTT.

In this sample, this clonotype turned up a few times. The final CDR3 position lacks the conserved phenylalanine or tryptophan, pointing to a likely read error. The limits of the CDR3 on the DNA are not certain, so only TCRdb's listed CDR3 is given. The V and J genes are TRBV29-1 and TRBJ2-5; no check of the table's D call, TRBD1, against the DNA was made. The CDR3 length equals 14 residues, ends included. Germline V gives CDR1 SQVTM, CDR2 ANQGSEA. The CDR3 reads CNAASGSVSETQYY.

The V call is TRBV6-5, the J call TRBJ1-2, with D perhaps matching TRBD1 (5 bases). Germline CDR1 is MNHEY and CDR2 is SVGAGI. Trimming removed 5 bases from V and 14 bases from J, with 27 bases in between. This CDR3 region has 15 residues. CDR3 protein: CASSPDRKFNYVYTF. CDR3 coding DNA: TGTGCCAGCAGTCCCGACAGAAAGTTCAACTATGTCTATACCTTC.

In regard to this clonotype: One end of the junction fails to match germline, which may point to a read error. J is TRBJ2-2 and V is TRBV12-3 or TRBV12-4; tentative D call: TRBD1 (6 bases). The CDR3 totals 16 residues. The CDR3 sequence is CASSLGTGTYTGELLF. CDR3 DNA sequence: TGTGCCAGCAGCTTAGGTACAGGGACATACACCGGGGAGCTGCTTTTT.

As concerns this clonotype: One end of the junction does not line up with germline, which may come from a read error. This chain connects TRBV12-3 or TRBV12-4 to TRBJ2-4; tentatively, D is TRBD1 or TRBD2 (5 bases each). The length of the CDR3 is 13 residues. CDR3 in DNA: TGTGCCAGCAGTTTTGGGGGTAAAGACATTCGGTACTTC. Amino acid sequence: CASSFGGKDIRYF.

Comment on this clonotype: Its ends do not fully match the called genes, so a read error is possible. In DNA form, the CDR3 reads TGTGCCTGCAGCACCGGGACAAGGCGCACCTACGAGAAGTACTTC. Its protein is CACSTGTRRTYEKYF. The chain joins TRBV11-2 to TRBJ2-7; D may be TRBD1 (6 bases). CDR1 and CDR2 from the germline V gene are SGHAT and FQNNGV. The CDR3 contains 15 residues.

The chain employs TRBV12-3 or TRBV12-4 and TRBJ1-4, with 9 bases lining up with TRBD1. CDR3 length: 13 amino acids. The CDR3, as DNA: TGTACCATCAGTCTCACAGGGGGCTGGAAACTGTTTTTT. Amino acids: CTISLTGGWKLFF.

This clonotype appeared many times. A much more abundant neighbour one base away suggests this may be a read error. J is TRBJ2-7 and V is TRBV11-2, with D tentatively TRBD2 (6 bases). Trimming cost V 0 bases and J 8 bases, with 11 bases left between them. The CDR3 totals 13 residues. CDR1 is SGHAT and CDR2 is FQNNGV in the germline V gene. CDR3 residues: CASSLEPGSKQYF. The CDR3 DNA is TGTGCCAGCAGCTTAGAGCCCGGGAGCAAGCAGTACTTC.

About this clonotype itself: This may arise from a read error, as a much more abundant clone is one base away. The J gene is TRBJ2-1, the V gene TRBV5-8; D is possibly TRBD1 or TRBD2 (6 bases each). The CDR3 sequence is 16 residues long. V shed 4 bases and J shed 8 bases, with 22 bases lying between them. The germline gives CDR1 SGHTS, CDR2 YDEGEE. CDR3 bases: TGTGCCAGCAGCGCGATGAGAAGGGGGGAGAGGTATGAGCAGTTCTTC. Protein sequence: CASSAMRRGERYEQFF.

A word on this clonotype: Being one base from a much bigger clone, this may be a read error. This chain connects TRBV2 to TRBJ2-2; TRBD1 is a possible D gene (5 bases). Germline-derived CDR1 and CDR2 are SNHLY and FYNNEI. Trimming took 4 bases from V and 7 from J, leaving 16 bases between them. This CDR3 comprises 15 residues. The CDR3 coding sequence is TGTGCCAGCAGTGTGTGGAAAGGGGAAAACGGGGAGCTGTTTTTT. This encodes CASSVWKGENGELFF.

To note about this clonotype: A much more abundant neighbour one base away suggests this may be a read error. The CDR3 DNA reads as TGTGCCGGCAGTTTATTAGCGGGAGTCACCGGGGAGCTGTTTTTT. This codes for CAGSLLAGVTGELFF. J is TRBJ2-2 and V is TRBV28; 9 nucleotides agree with TRBD2. The CDR3 extends over 15 amino acids. From germline, CDR1 is MDHEN and CDR2 SYDVKM.

On this clonotype itself: It is likely a read error, because the conserved phenylalanine at the end of the CDR3 is missing. The V call is TRBV6-1, the J call TRBJ2-3; TRBD2 agrees at 7 bases. Germline values: CDR1 MNHNS, CDR2 SASEGT. The CDR3 has 15 amino acids. V shed 1 base and J 4 bases; nucleotides not matched to a gene: 5. The CDR3 DNA follows: TGTGCCAGCAGTGAAGGTATGGGAGGGGCAGATACGCAGTATCTT. This sequence encodes CASSEGMGGADTQYL.

This clonotype was counted only a few times. The chain couples TRBV5-1 to TRBJ1-1; D is perhaps TRBD1 (5 bases). Germline values: CDR1 SGHRS, CDR2 YFSETQ. Trimming cost V 2 bases and J 0 bases, with 11 bases left between them. The CDR3 extends over 15 amino acids. The CDR3 region has the DNA TGCGCCAGCAGCTTCTCCCCGGACATGAACACTGAAGCTTTCTTT. The encoded protein is CASSFSPDMNTEAFF.

The chain employs TRBV6-2 or TRBV6-3 and TRBJ2-1; unclear D gene. CDR3 length: 13 residues. CDR1 is MNHEY and CDR2 is SVGEGT in the germline V gene. The ends were cut back, 10 bases at V and 4 bases at J, with 14 bases in the middle. The CDR3 protein is CAKSLAPYNEQFF. DNA for the CDR3: TGTGCCAAGAGTTTAGCTCCTTACAATGAGCAGTTCTTC.

The sample holds many counts of this clonotype. The chain combines TRBV5-1 with TRBJ2-3; 7 bases match TRBD1. The length of the CDR3 is 14 residues. V lost 4 bases to trimming and J lost 2 bases; unmatched junction nucleotides: 4. Per germline, CDR1 SGHRS and CDR2 YFSETQ. CDR3: CASSPGQPTDTQYF. Here the CDR3 DNA reads TGCGCCAGCAGCCCGGGACAGCCCACAGATACGCAGTATTTT.

To note about this clonotype: The CDR3 does not end in the conserved phenylalanine or tryptophan, so this is likely a read error. J is TRBJ2-3 and V is TRBV29-1, with a weak D call TRBD1 (6 bases). Germline V gene lookup returns CDR1 SQVTM and CDR2 ANQGSEA. The CDR3 is 15 residues long. The CDR3 is CNVEVRTRGTDTQYS. CDR3 DNA sequence: TGCAACGTTGAAGTCCGGACAAGGGGGACAGATACGCAGTATTCT.

Note on this clonotype: One junction end disagrees with the germline gene, perhaps due to a read error. This rearrangement joins TRBV11-1 to TRBJ2-1; D may be TRBD1 or TRBD2 (5 bases each). Per the germline V gene, CDR1 is SGHAT and CDR2 is FQDESV (reference sequence). This CDR3 comprises 15 residues. CDR3 region: CPSNPTGTEDNGQFF. In DNA, the CDR3 is TGTCCCAGCAACCCTACCGGGACGGAGGACAATGGGCAGTTCTTC.

Concerning this clonotype: The junction and the germline gene differ at one end; a read error may be behind it. This sequence joins TRBV12-3 or TRBV12-4 and TRBJ1-1, with D possibly matching TRBD1 (5 bases). The CDR3 has 13 residues. CDR3 nucleotide sequence: TGTGCCATCACAGTCCAGGGTGTTTCTGACGCTTTCTTT. Protein sequence: CAITVQGVSDAFF.

Comment on this clonotype: The junction departs from germline at one end; a sequencing error may be responsible. The chain joins TRBV11-1 to TRBJ2-1; 11 nucleotides match TRBD2. CDR1 is SGHAT, CDR2 FQDESV, per germline (reference sequence). This CDR3 has 15 residues. This CDR3 reads CASSPGTSGDIEQFF. Here the CDR3 DNA reads TGCGCCAGCAGCCCCGGGACTAGCGGCGATATTGAGCAGTTCTTC.